Below, one TCR beta chain is given with its context. The antigen is not known. CDR3 length equals 15 residues. V was pared by 5 bases and J by 5 bases, with 8 bases of the junction left unmatched. CDR1 and CDR2 from the germline V gene are SGHTA and FQGTGA. Assay: immunoSEQ multiplex PCR; the TCRdb copy retains only in-frame clones and omits some. The table records 150,000 to 170,000 clones, 70% to 90% of them present only once. The entry originates in a study of cytomegalovirus exposure and HLA in healthy donors. Regarding the study as a whole: High specificity and sensitivity for cytomegalovirus status were reported for the classifier.

The sample taken for sequencing was PBMCs. V and J are TRBV7-3 and TRBJ1-2, with 10 nucleotides matching TRBD1. This receptor was identified in a human donor in good health. DNA of the CDR3: TGTGCCAGCAGCCCCAGACAGGGGGCGGTTTATGGCTACACCTTC. Protein: CASSPRQGAVYGYTF.